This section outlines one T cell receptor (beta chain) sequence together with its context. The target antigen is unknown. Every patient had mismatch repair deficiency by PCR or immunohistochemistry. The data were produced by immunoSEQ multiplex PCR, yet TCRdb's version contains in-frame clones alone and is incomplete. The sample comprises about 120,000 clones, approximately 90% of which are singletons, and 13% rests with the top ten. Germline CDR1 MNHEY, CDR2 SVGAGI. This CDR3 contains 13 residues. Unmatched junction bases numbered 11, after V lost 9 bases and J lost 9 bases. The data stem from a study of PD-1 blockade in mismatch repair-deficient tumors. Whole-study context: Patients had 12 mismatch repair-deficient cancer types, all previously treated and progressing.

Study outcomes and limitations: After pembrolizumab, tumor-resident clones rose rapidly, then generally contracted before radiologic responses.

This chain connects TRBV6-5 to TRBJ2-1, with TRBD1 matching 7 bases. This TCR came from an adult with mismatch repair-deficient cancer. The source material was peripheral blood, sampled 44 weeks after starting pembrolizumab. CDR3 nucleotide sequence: TGTGCCAGTATGACAGGGTTCAATAGTGAGCAGTTCTTC. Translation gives CASMTGFNSEQFF.